One sample yielded the 20 T cell receptor beta chains listed below, sequenced in a study of OX40 agonist ivuxolimab in advanced cancers. Data came from immunoSEQ multiplex PCR; TCRdb stores just in-frame clones and leaves some out. The sample shows approximately 69,000 clones, around 80% of them seen only once. The sequenced sample was CD4+ or CD8+ T cells sorted from blood, obtained in a trial of the OX40 agonist ivuxolimab. The receptors derive from an adult with an advanced solid tumor such as melanoma, head and neck, liver or kidney cancer.

The V gene is TRBV18, the J gene TRBJ2-7; TRBD1 aligns across 9 bases. The germline CDR1 and CDR2 sequences are KGHSH and LQKENI. V gave up 1 base and J gave up 2 bases; unmatched junction bases: 9. The CDR3 extends over 17 amino acids. CDR3 residues: CASSPLAPGQGPYEQYF. Written as DNA, the CDR3 is TGTGCCAGCTCACCACTGGCACCGGGACAGGGACCCTACGAGCAGTACTTC.

The V and J genes are TRBV27 and TRBJ2-7, with 7 bases lining up with TRBD1. Germline V gene data show CDR1 as MNHEY and CDR2 as SMNVEV (reference sequence). This CDR3 is built from 14 residues. The V and J ends lost 5 bases and 4 bases, in that order; junction bases with no gene match: 8. The CDR3 spells CASSASTGWYEQYF. DNA of the CDR3: TGTGCCAGCAGTGCATCGACAGGGTGGTACGAGCAGTACTTC.

V is TRBV9 and J is TRBJ2-2, with D possibly being TRBD1 or TRBD2 (6 bases each). Germline V gene lookup returns CDR1 SGDLS and CDR2 YYNGEE. The CDR3 is made up of 17 amino acids. Between the trimmed V and J ends, which lost 4 bases and 1 base, there was a span of 17 bases. The CDR3 spells CASSPQGGGLNTGELFF. Written as DNA, the CDR3 is TGTGCCAGCAGCCCCCAAGGAGGGGGGTTGAACACCGGGGAGCTGTTTTTT.

V is TRBV30 and J is TRBJ2-2; D possibly corresponds to TRBD2 (5 bases). CDR1 and CDR2 from the germline V gene are GTSNPN and SVGIG (reference sequence). V was shortened by 1 base and J by 1 base, with 7 bases between the two germline ends. The CDR3 is 14 amino acids. The DNA of the CDR3 is TGTGCCTGGAGTGGAGGACTGAACACCGGGGAGCTGTTTTTT. Its translation is CAWSGGLNTGELFF.

The chain's CDR3 is CATSRGTTSYEQYF. CDR3 sequence (DNA): TGTGCCACCAGTAGGGGGACCACGAGCTACGAGCAGTACTTC. The chain combines TRBV15 with TRBJ2-7, with TRBD1 as a possible D gene (6 bases). This CDR3 comprises 14 residues. Germline assignment: CDR1 LNHNV and CDR2 YYDKDF (reference sequence). The V gene lost 6 bases and the J gene lost 3 bases, with 15 bases spanning the gap. Combining the CDR3 with reference TRBV15 and TRBJ2-7 gives the whole variable domain DAMVIQNPRYQVTQFGKPVTLSCSQTLNHNVMYWYQQKSSQAPKLLFHYYDKDFNNEADTPDNFQSRRPNTSFCFLDIRSPGLGDTAMYLCATSRGTTSYEQYFGPGTRLTVT.

The V and J genes are TRBV28 and TRBJ2-5; 9 positions match TRBD1. Losses at the gene ends were 5 bases for V and 1 base for J; bases not matched to a gene: 8. Germline V gene data show CDR1 as MDHEN and CDR2 as SYDVKM. The CDR3 covers 16 residues. CDR3 sequence reads: CASSPRQGESQETQYF. Here the CDR3 DNA reads TGTGCCAGCAGTCCCCGACAGGGGGAGAGCCAAGAGACCCAGTACTTC.

The chain employs TRBV7-2 and TRBJ1-1, with unresolved D. The CDR3 spans 13 residues. The germline V and J ends were trimmed by 5 bases and 1 base, with 8 bases remaining between them. Germline V CDR1 and CDR2: SGHTA, FQGNSA. The CDR3 DNA follows: TGTGCCAGCAGCCGAGGCGCGAACACTGAAGCTTTCTTT. This translates into CASSRGANTEAFF.

This chain links TRBV9 with TRBJ2-1; the match to TRBD2 covers 9 bases. With 0 bases clipped from V and 0 bases from J, the junction kept 7 bases outside the gene matches. Germline V gene lookup returns CDR1 SGDLS and CDR2 YYNGEE. The CDR3 has 18 residues. For the CDR3, the DNA is TGTGCCAGCAGCGTAGGTAATAGCGGGGGCCTCTCCTACAATGAGCAGTTCTTC. Amino acids: CASSVGNSGGLSYNEQFF. The complete variable domain, with remaining parts taken from reference TRBV9 and TRBJ2-1, reads DSGVTQTPKHLITATGQRVTLRCSPRSGDLSVYWYQQSLDQGLQFLIQYYNGEERAKGNILERFSAQQFPDLHSELNLSSLELGDSALYFCASSVGNSGGLSYNEQFFGPGTRLTVL.

The rearrangement uses TRBV6-5 and TRBJ1-1; D is possibly TRBD1 (6 bases). Germline lookup yields CDR1 MNHEY and CDR2 SVGAGI. Trimming shortened V by 7 bases and J by 4 bases, and 10 bases separated the two germline ends. CDR3 length: 12 amino acids. DNA of the CDR3: TGTGCCAGCATCGGGGACATCACTGAAGCTTTCTTT. Translated: CASIGDITEAFF.

CDR3 DNA sequence: TGTGCCAGCAGCGGACTGGGACCCTGGTTTAATGAGCAGTTCTTC. It codes for CASSGLGPWFNEQFF. This chain connects TRBV7-6 to TRBJ2-1; either TRBD1 or TRBD2 may supply D (5 bases each). This CDR3 has 15 residues. Trimming took 5 bases from V and 7 from J, leaving 18 bases between them. The germline gives CDR1 SGHVS, CDR2 FNYEAQ.

In this sample, this clone is medium-sized (0.01 to 0.1%). The chain uses TRBV14 and TRBJ2-3; 7 nucleotides agree with TRBD2. Germline V gene lookup returns CDR1 SGHDN and CDR2 FVKESK. The CDR3 extends over 14 amino acids. Unmatched junction bases numbered 10, after V lost 6 bases and J lost 7 bases. This CDR3 reads CASSIPGGWNTQYF. CDR3 coding DNA: TGTGCCAGCAGTATTCCGGGGGGATGGAATACGCAGTATTTT. The full variable domain, in which reference TRBV14 and TRBJ2-3 provide the parts outside the CDR3, is EAGVTQFPSHSVIEKGQTVTLRCDPISGHDNLYWYRRVMGKEIKFLLHFVKESKQDESGMPNNRFLAERTGGTYSTLKVQPAELEDSGVYFCASSIPGGWNTQYFGPGTRLTVL.

This sequence joins TRBV18 and TRBJ1-1, with D perhaps matching TRBD1 (5 bases). The CDR3 contains 15 residues. The ends were cut back, 1 base at V and 6 bases at J, with 15 bases in the middle. In germline, CDR1 is KGHSH, CDR2 LQKENI. The CDR3, as DNA: TGTGCCAGCTCACCACTCAGGGAACGTACGGCTGAAGCTTTCTTT. It yields the protein CASSPLRERTAEAFF.

This chain connects TRBV5-1 to TRBJ1-6; possibly TRBD1 for D (6 bases). The CDR3 extends over 15 amino acids. V was pared by 2 bases and J by 7 bases, with 13 bases between. Germline CDR1 SGHRS, CDR2 YFSETQ. CDR3 nucleotides: TGCGCCAGCAGCTTAAGGGGGGATGGGAATTCACCCCTCCACTTT. This sequence encodes CASSLRGDGNSPLHF.

This rearrangement joins TRBV28 to TRBJ1-5, with 7 bases aligning to TRBD1. Germline assignment: CDR1 MDHEN and CDR2 SYDVKM. This CDR3 region has 14 residues. V lost 7 bases and J lost 2; bases outside the gene matches: 5. The CDR3 DNA is TGTGCCAGCAAACCAGGGGGGGGCAATCAGCCCCAGCATTTT. It yields the protein CASKPGGGNQPQHF.

The chain couples TRBV19 to TRBJ1-1; D may be TRBD1 (6 bases). CDR1 and CDR2 from the germline V gene are LNHDA and SQIVND (reference sequence). V lost 5 bases to trimming and J lost 6 bases, with 16 bases between them. The CDR3 has 14 amino acids. CDR3 loop: CASSPQQGTAEAFF. The CDR3 DNA reads as TGTGCCAGTAGTCCTCAACAGGGTACCGCTGAAGCTTTCTTT.

The chain uses TRBV11-2 and TRBJ1-2, with a possible D match to TRBD1 (6 bases). Germline values: CDR1 SGHAT, CDR2 FQNNGV. CDR3 size: 14 residues. Deletions cut 2 bases from V and 6 bases from J, with 13 bases between. CDR3 protein: CASSLNRVGNGYTF. CDR3 nucleotide sequence: TGTGCCAGCAGCTTAAACAGGGTGGGGAATGGCTACACCTTC.

The chain combines TRBV6-6 with TRBJ1-4, with TRBD1 identical over 7 bases. Germline V gene sequence: CDR1 MNHNY, CDR2 SVGAGI (reference sequence). The CDR3 contains 13 residues. The V gene end was trimmed by 6 bases and the J gene end by 8 bases; junction bases not matched to a gene: 6. CDR3 nucleotides: TGTGCCAGCAGCGACAGGGTAGCCGAAAAACTGTTTTTT. Protein: CASSDRVAEKLFF.

This clone was counted between two and nine times. The chain has TRBV11-2 and TRBJ2-3; TRBD2 matches at 8 bases. This CDR3 is 16 amino acids long. The V gene end was trimmed by 5 bases and the J gene end by 1 base; junction bases not matched to a gene: 8. Germline V gene data show CDR1 as SGHAT and CDR2 as FQNNGV. The CDR3 region is CASSATGTRGTDTQYF. The CDR3 DNA sequence: TGTGCCAGCAGCGCGACCGGGACTAGGGGCACAGATACGCAGTATTTT. Full variable domain (missing parts from reference TRBV11-2 and TRBJ2-3): EAGVAQSPRYKIIEKRQSVAFWCNPISGHATLYWYQQILGQGPKLLIQFQNNGVVDDSQLPKDRFSAERLKGVDSTLKIQPAKLEDSAVYLCASSATGTRGTDTQYFGPGTRLTVL.

The genes are TRBV10-3 and TRBJ2-5; D is undetermined. Germline CDR1 ENHRY, CDR2 SYGVKD. The CDR3 sequence is 14 residues long. Trimming shortened V by 2 bases and J by 2 bases, and 9 bases separated the two germline ends. The CDR3 loop is CAISERPTQETQYF. Written as DNA, the CDR3 is TGTGCCATCAGTGAGCGGCCTACACAAGAGACCCAGTACTTC.

The chain is built from TRBV2 and TRBJ1-5; 7 bases match TRBD1. The trim removed 5 bases at V and 1 base at J, leaving 2 bases unmatched. The CDR3 is made up of 14 amino acids. Germline CDR1 and CDR2: SNHLY and FYNNEI. CDR3 in DNA: TGTGCCAGCAGTTTGACAGGGAGCAATCAGCCCCAGCATTTT. Residues: CASSLTGSNQPQHF.